This T cell receptor beta chain is drawn from a study of blood T cell repertoires in COVID-19. Authors' data handling: Amplification of reference gene primers provided the estimated nucleated cell counts. The data were produced by immunoSEQ multiplex PCR, yet TCRdb's version contains in-frame clones alone and is incomplete. The V and J calls and clone size come from that table; D and trimming were worked out from the DNA. The table includes tens of thousands of clones, about nine tenths detected once. Trimming pared 0 bases from V and 9 bases from J, leaving 18 bases between. CDR3 length equals 15 residues. Germline V CDR1 and CDR2: LGHNA, YNFKEQ.

The chain links TRBV4-2 to TRBJ2-7; tentative D call: TRBD2 (6 bases). The sequence came from a woman older than 75 with active or convalescent COVID-19. The sequenced material came from peripheral blood. The CDR3 bases are TGTGCCAGCAGCCAAGATACCGGGACCCTGGGAGGGCAGTACTTC. Amino acid sequence: CASSQDTGTLGGQYF.